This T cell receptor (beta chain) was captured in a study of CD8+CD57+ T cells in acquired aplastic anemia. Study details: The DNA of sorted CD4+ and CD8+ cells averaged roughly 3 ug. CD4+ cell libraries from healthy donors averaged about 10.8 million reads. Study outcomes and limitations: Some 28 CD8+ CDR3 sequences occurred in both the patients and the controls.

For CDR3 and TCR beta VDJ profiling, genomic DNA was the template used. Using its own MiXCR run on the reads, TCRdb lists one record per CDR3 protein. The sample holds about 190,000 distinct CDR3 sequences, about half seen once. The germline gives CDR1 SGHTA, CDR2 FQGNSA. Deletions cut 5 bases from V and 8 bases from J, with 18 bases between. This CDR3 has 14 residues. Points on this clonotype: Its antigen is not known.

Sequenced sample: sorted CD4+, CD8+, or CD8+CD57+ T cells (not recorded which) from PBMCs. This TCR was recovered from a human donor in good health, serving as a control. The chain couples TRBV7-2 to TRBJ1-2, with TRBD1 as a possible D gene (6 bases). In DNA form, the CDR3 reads TGTGCCAGCAGCCCCGTCCCTTATACAGGGGGCTACACCTTC. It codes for CASSPVPYTGGYTF.